This T cell receptor (beta chain) appears in the sequencing data of a study of cytomegalovirus exposure and HLA in healthy donors. Background on the study: As released early, the data held approximately 80 million unique TCRs from HLA-typed donors.

CDR3 size: 15 residues. The germline gives CDR1 SGDLS, CDR2 YYNGEE. J gave up 0 bases and V 2 bases, and 2 bases lay outside the gene matches. Comments on this clone: Its antigen is undetermined.

PCR amplification relied on 60 Vbeta primers (plus 13 Jbeta primers). The table came from immunoSEQ multiplex PCR; TCRdb's copy has only in-frame clones and leaves some out. The repertoire has about 72,000 clones, about four fifths of them found once; the top ten carry 1.9%. General study points: Data from an earlier analysis indicated that most TCR beta V segments were productive either about 87% or about 30% of the time. There were some public TCRs occurring in many donors, but most TCR sequences were rare.

The chain links TRBV9 to TRBJ2-1; the match to TRBD1 covers 7 bases. The sequenced sample consisted of PBMCs. This TCR was sampled from a man aged 18 to 29 in good health and CMV-seronegative. CDR3 bases: TGTGCCAGCAGCGTGACAGGGAGCTCCTACAATGAGCAGTTCTTC. This translates into CASSVTGSSYNEQFF.